This entry describes one T cell receptor (beta chain). This record comes from a study of blood T cell repertoires in COVID-19. At the level of the study: From the United States, Italy and Spain came samples of acute and convalescent COVID-19. PBMCs, B-cell-depleted T cells, or T cells provided the cDNA or gDNA that made up the material.

The length of the CDR3 is 12 residues. The germline V and J ends were trimmed by 10 bases and 10 bases, with 17 bases remaining between them. Germline CDR1 reads MNHEY; CDR2 reads SVGAGI. Produced via immunoSEQ multiplex PCR; TCRdb's table is partial and in-frame only. The sample lists approximately 150,000 clones; 93% were seen once. Material for sequencing was peripheral blood. The clonotype was recovered from an older woman with COVID-19, enrolled during active disease. This chain connects TRBV6-5 to TRBJ1-5; tentatively, D is TRBD1 (6 bases). The CDR3 here is CATTGRVKPQHF. DNA for the CDR3: TGTGCCACCACAGGGAGGGTGAAACCCCAGCATTTT.